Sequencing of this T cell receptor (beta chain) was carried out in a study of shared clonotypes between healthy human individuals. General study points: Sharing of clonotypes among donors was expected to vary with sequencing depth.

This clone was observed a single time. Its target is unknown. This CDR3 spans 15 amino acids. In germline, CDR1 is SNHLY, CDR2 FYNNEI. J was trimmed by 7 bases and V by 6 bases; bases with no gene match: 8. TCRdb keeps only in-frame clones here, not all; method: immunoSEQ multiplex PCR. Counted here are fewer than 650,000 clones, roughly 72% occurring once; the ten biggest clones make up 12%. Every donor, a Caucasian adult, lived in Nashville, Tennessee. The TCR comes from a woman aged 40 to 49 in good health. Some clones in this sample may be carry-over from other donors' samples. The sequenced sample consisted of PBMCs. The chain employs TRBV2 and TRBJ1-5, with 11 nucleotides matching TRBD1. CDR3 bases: TGTGCCAGCAGACCCGGGACAGGGGGACGCCAGCCCCAGCATTTT. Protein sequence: CASRPGTGGRQPQHF.